This is a list of T cell receptor beta chains from one sample in a study of blood T cell repertoires in COVID-19. Generated by immunoSEQ multiplex PCR, the TCRdb table keeps only in-frame clones and is missing some. Of hundreds of thousands of clones listed, around 80% are singletons. The sequencing sample was made of peripheral blood. These receptors were taken from a woman of 80 years or more with acute or convalescent COVID-19. CDR3s include the opening cysteine and the closing phenylalanine or tryptophan. A D gene is named only where the DNA matches it firmly. For some rows the clone size is stated as once, few or many, or as a class when expanded; others skip it.

TGTGCCAGCAACCTCCCGGGGTCCTACAATGAGCAGTTCTTC	CASNLPGSYNEQFF	NA	NA	TRBV7-2	TRBJ2-1
TGTGCCAGCAGCCCCAGTTACGGGAGACAGGGGTCAATGAACACTGAAGCTTTCTTT	CASSPSYGRQGSMNTEAFF	NA	TRBD1	TRBV7-8	TRBJ1-1
TGTGCCACGTGCCGGGACAGGGGACGAGATCAGCCCCAGCATTTT	CATCRDRGRDQPQHF	NA	TRBD1	TRBV10-3	TRBJ1-5
TGCGCCAGCACTCCAGGACAGGGGGCAATAGATACGCAGTATTTT	CASTPGQGAIDTQYF	few	TRBD1	TRBV5-1	TRBJ2-3
TGTGCCAGTATCATCGTCCGGGACAGCAACACTGAAGCTTTCTTT	CASIIVRDSNTEAFF	NA	TRBD1	TRBV19	TRBJ1-1
TGCAGCGTTGAAGATCGGGGGAAGGGAACCCTCCACTTT	CSVEDRGKGTLHF	NA	NA	TRBV29-1	TRBJ1-6
TGTGCTAGCAGCTTATTGGGGACACAAGAGACCCAGTACTTC	CASSLLGTQETQYF	NA	NA	TRBV7-7	TRBJ2-5
TGTGCCAGCAGCTACAGCCGAAGAGATTCACCCCTCCACTTT	CASSYSRRDSPLHF	NA	NA	TRBV11-3	TRBJ1-6
TGTGCCAGCAGTTACTCCGGGACTAGCCCGACCGGGGAGCTGTTTTTT	CASSYSGTSPTGELFF	NA	TRBD2	TRBV6-6	TRBJ2-2
TGTGCCAGCAGCCGAGAGGGCCTGAACACTGAAGCTTTCTTT	CASSREGLNTEAFF	once	NA	TRBV5-4	TRBJ1-1
TGTGCCAGCAGCGGGGGGACAGGGGGAACGAATCAGCCCCAGCATTTT	CASSGGTGGTNQPQHF	NA	TRBD1	TRBV7-9	TRBJ1-5
TGTGCCAGCATGGGACAGGGGGCTGGTGGGCAGTTCTTC	CASMGQGAGGQFF	NA	TRBD1	TRBV27	TRBJ2-1
TGTGCCAGCAGTCTGGGGACTCTAGCGGAACTGTTTTTT	CASSLGTLAELFF	few	NA	TRBV7-2	TRBJ1-4
TGTGCCAGCAGCTTAGTTGAGGGCAATGAGCAGTTCTTC	CASSLVEGNEQFF	NA	NA	TRBV7-9	TRBJ2-1